These T cell receptor beta chains were read from a single sample in a study of blood T cell repertoires in COVID-19. Generated by immunoSEQ multiplex PCR, the TCRdb table keeps only in-frame clones and is missing some. Of approximately 290,000 clones in the sample, 70% to 90% are singletons; the top ten hold roughly 4%. Sequencing was performed on PBMCs or T cells enriched from blood (not recorded which). The source is a woman in her thirties who had recovered from COVID-19. The CDR3 runs from the conserved cysteine through the conserved F or W. D genes are given only for firm matches. Expanded clones are given a class, and other clones once, few, many or no size at all.

CDR3 DNA	CDR3 protein	J gene	V gene	D gene	clone size	CDR3 length
TGCGCCAGCAGTCGCGGGAGTTCCGAGCAGTACTTC	CASSRGSSEQYF	TRBJ2-7	TRBV10-1	TRBD2	many	12
TGTGCCAGCAGCTCCAGTTGGGCTAGCGGGGGGGCAAACAATGAGCAGTTCTTC	CASSSSWASGGANNEQFF	TRBJ2-1	TRBV11-2	TRBD2	.	18
TGCAGCGTTGTTTCCGGGGGGCCCCTTCACTATGGCTACACCTTC	CSVVSGGPLHYGYTF	TRBJ1-2	TRBV29-1	.	.	15
TGTGCCAGCAGTTTAGGGGCCGTCTACGAGCAGTACTTC	CASSLGAVYEQYF	TRBJ2-7	TRBV12-3/TRBV12-4	.	.	13
TGTGCCAGCAGCGTCGGGCGCCGAGGGAATTCACCCCTCCACTTT	CASSVGRRGNSPLHF	TRBJ1-6	TRBV9	.	.	15
TGTGCCAGCAGTTTAGGGGCAGGTGAGCAGTACTTC	CASSLGAGEQYF	TRBJ2-7	TRBV28	.	.	12
TGTGCCACCAGCAGAGATTGGGGGGTAGCGGGAGGCAAGAATGAGCAGTTCTTC	CATSRDWGVAGGKNEQFF	TRBJ2-1	TRBV15	TRBD2	.	18
TGTGCCAGCTCACCCTACAGTGTTACAGAAAAACTGTTTTTT	CASSPYSVTEKLFF	TRBJ1-4	TRBV18	.	.	14
TGTGCCAGCAGCCCTCAGGGCAGTAATCAGCCCCAGCATTTT	CASSPQGSNQPQHF	TRBJ1-5	TRBV16	.	.	14
TGTGCAAGTCGCCTCAGAGGTGGGTCTAATGAAAAACTGTTTTTT	CASRLRGGSNEKLFF	TRBJ1-4	TRBV12-2	.	once	15
TGCGCCAGCAGCTTGACGGGACAGCCTAATTCTAATGAAAAACTGTTTTTT	CASSLTGQPNSNEKLFF	TRBJ1-4	TRBV5-1	TRBD1	few	17
TGTGCCAGCAGGAGGGACGGGACTAGCGTGGGGCAGTTCTTC	CASRRDGTSVGQFF	TRBJ2-1	TRBV6-5	TRBD2	many	14
TGTGCCAGCAGGGGGGCAGGGGAAAGGGTCGAGCAGTACTTC	CASRGAGERVEQYF	TRBJ2-7	TRBV28	.	.	14